The clone carrying this T cell receptor beta chain came up many times. The sample is drawn from a study of early T cells in non-severe SARS-CoV-2 infection. From the 5' RACE reads, TCRdb called clonotypes with MiXCR, one entry per CDR3 protein. The sample shows 55,000 to 75,000 distinct CDR3 sequences, more than 7.5% of them seen only once. Trimming left V 3 bases short and J 0 bases short, with 10 bases between. Per germline, CDR1 SGDLS and CDR2 YYNGEE. This CDR3 has 14 residues. This clonotype originated in an adult who was a healthcare worker with PCR-confirmed SARS-CoV-2 infection or an uninfected control (not recorded which). This rearrangement joins TRBV9 to TRBJ2-7; D remains unclear. Sequenced: whole blood. CDR3 residues: CASSASSSSYEQYF. The CDR3 nucleotides are TGTGCCAGCAGCGCCAGTTCCAGCTCCTACGAGCAGTACTTC.